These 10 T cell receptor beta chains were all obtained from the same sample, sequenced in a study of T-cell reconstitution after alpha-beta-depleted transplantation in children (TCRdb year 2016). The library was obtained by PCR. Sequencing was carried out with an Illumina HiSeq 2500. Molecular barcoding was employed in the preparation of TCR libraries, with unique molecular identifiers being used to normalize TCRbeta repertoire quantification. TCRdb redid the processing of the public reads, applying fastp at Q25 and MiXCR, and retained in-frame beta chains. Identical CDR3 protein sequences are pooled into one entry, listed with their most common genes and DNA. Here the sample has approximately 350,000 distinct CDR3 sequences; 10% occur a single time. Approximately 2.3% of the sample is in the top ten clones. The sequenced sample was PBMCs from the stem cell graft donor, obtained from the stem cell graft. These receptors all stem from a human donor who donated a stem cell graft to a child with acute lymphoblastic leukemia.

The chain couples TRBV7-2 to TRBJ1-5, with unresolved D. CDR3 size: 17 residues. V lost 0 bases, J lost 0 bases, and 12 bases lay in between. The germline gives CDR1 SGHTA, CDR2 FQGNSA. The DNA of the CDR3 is TGTGCCAGCAGCTTAGCCTCGACATCGTATAGCAATCAGCCCCAGCATTTT. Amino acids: CASSLASTSYSNQPQHF.

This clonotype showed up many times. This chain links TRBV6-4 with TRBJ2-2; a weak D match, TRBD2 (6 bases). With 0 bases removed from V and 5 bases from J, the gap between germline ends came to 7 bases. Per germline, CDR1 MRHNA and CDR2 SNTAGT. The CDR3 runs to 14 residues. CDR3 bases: TGTGCCAGCAGTGACTCACTAGCAACCGGGGAGCTGTTTTTT. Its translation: CASSDSLATGELFF.

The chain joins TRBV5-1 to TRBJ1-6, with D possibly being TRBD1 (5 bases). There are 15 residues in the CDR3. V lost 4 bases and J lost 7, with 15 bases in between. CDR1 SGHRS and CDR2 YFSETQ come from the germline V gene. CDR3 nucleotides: TGCGCCAGCAGCAGTACTAAGGGGCTGAATTCACCCCTCCACTTT. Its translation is CASSSTKGLNSPLHF.

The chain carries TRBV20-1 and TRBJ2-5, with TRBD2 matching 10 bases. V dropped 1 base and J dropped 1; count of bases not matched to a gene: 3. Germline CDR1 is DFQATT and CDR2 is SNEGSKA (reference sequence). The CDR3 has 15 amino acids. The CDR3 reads CSARVAGGPQETQYF. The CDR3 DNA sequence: TGCAGTGCTAGAGTAGCGGGAGGACCCCAAGAGACCCAGTACTTC.

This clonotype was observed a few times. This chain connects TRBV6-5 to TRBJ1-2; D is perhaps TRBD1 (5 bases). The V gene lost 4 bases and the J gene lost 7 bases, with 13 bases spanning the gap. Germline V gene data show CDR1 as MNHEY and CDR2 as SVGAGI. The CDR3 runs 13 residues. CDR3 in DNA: TGTGCCAGCAGTTCACGCAGGGTTTCTGGCTACACCTTC. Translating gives CASSSRRVSGYTF.

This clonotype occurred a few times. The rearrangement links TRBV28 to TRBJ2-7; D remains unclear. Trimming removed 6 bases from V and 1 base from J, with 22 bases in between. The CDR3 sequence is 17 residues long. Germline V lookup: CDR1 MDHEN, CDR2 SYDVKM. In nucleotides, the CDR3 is TGTGCCAGCAGCTCCCGAGATGGTCTTAAGGGATCCTACGAGCAGTACTTC. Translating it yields CASSSRDGLKGSYEQYF.

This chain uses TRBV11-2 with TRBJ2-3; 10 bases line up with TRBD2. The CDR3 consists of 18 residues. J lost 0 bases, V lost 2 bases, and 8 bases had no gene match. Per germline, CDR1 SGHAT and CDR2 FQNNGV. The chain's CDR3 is CASSLRMHSGRSTDTQYF. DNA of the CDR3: TGTGCCAGCAGCTTAAGAATGCATAGCGGGAGGAGCACAGATACGCAGTATTTT.

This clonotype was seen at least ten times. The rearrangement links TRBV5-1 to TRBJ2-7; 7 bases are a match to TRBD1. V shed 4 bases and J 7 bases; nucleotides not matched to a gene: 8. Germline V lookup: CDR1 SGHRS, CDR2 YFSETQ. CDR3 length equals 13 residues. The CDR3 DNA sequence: TGCGCCAGCAGCCTCGACAGGGTGGGAGAGCAGTACTTC. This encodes CASSLDRVGEQYF.

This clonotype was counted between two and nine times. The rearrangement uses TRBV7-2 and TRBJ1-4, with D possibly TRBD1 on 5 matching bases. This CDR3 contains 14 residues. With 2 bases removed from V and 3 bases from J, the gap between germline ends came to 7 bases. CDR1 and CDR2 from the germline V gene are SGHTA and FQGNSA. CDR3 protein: CASSLHRSNEKLFF. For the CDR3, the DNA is TGTGCCAGCAGCTTACACAGGTCTAATGAAAAACTGTTTTTT.

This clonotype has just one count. The CDR3 is CASSSPIGRTDTQYF. DNA for the CDR3: TGTGCCAGCAGCTCCCCTATCGGACGCACAGATACGCAGTATTTT. The chain has TRBV7-2 and TRBJ2-3; D is undetermined. The CDR3 sequence is 15 residues long. The germline CDR1 and CDR2 sequences are SGHTA and FQGNSA. V lost 4 bases and J 1 base, leaving 12 bases between the germline ends.